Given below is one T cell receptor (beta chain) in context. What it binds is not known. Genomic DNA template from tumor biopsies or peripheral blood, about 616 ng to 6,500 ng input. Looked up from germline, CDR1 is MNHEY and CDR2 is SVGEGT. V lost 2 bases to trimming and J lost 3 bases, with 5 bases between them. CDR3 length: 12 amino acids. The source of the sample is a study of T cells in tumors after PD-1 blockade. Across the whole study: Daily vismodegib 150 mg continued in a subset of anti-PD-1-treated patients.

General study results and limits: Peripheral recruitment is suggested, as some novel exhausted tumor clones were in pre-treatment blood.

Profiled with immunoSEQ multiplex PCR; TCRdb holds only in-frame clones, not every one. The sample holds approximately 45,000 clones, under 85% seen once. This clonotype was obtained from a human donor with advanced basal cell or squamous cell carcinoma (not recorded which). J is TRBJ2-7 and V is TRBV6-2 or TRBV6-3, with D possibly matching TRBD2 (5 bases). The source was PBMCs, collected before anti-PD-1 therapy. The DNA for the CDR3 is TGTGCCAGCAGTTACCGGGACTACGAGCAGTACTTC. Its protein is CASSYRDYEQYF.